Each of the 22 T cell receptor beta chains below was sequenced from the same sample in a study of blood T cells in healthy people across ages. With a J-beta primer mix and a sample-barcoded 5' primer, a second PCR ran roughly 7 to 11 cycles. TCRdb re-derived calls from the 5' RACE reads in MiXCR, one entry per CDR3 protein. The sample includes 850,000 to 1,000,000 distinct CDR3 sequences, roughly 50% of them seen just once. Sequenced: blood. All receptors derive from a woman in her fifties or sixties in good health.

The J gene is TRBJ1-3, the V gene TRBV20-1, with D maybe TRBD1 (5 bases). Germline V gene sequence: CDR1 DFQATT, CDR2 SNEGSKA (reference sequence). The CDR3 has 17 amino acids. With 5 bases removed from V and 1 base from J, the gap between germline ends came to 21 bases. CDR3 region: CSAVLGGRTLSGNTIYF. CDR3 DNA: TGCAGTGCTGTCCTGGGTGGACGGACATTATCTGGAAACACCATATATTTT.

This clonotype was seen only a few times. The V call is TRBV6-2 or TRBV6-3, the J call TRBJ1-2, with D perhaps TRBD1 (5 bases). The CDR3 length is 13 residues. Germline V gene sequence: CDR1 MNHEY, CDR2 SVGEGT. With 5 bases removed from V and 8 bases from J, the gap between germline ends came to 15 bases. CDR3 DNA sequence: TGTGCCAGCAGTATCGGGACGGCCCGGGGCTACACCTTC. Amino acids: CASSIGTARGYTF.

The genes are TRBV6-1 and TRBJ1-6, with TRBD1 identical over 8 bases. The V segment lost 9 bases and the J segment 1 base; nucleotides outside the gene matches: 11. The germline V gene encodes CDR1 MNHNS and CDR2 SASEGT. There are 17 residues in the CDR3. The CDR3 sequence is CASRTGIFGSYNSPLHF. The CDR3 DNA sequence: TGTGCCAGTCGGACAGGGATTTTCGGGTCCTATAATTCACCCCTCCACTTT.

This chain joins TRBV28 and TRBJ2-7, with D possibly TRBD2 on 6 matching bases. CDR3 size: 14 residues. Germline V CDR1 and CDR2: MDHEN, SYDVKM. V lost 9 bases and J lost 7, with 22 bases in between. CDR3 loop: CASSGGAKQREQYF. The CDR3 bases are TGTGCCAGTAGTGGCGGGGCAAAACAAAGGGAGCAGTACTTC.

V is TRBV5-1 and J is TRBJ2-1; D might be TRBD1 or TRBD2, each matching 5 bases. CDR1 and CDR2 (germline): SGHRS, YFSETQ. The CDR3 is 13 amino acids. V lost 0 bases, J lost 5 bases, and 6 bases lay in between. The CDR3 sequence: CASSLAGHNEQFF. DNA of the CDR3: TGCGCCAGCAGCTTGGCGGGGCACAATGAGCAGTTCTTC.

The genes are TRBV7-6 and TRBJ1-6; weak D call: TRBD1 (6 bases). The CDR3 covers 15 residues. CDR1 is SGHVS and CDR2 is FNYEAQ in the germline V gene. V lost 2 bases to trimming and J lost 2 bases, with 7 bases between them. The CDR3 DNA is TGTGCCAGCAGCTTAACAGGGCCCTATAATTCACCCCTCCACTTT. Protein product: CASSLTGPYNSPLHF.

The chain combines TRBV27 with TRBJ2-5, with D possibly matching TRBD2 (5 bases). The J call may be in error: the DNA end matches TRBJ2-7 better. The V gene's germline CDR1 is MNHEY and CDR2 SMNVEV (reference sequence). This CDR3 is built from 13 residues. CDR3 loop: CASSFQRDYEQYF. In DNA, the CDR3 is TGTGCCAGCAGTTTTCAGAGGGACTACGAGCAGTACTTC.

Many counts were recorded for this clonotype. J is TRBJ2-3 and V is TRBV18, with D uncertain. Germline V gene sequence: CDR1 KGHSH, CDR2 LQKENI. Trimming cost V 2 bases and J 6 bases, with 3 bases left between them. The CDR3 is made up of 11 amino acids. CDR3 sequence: CASSPSDTQYF. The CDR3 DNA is TGTGCCAGCTCACCATCGGATACGCAGTATTTT.

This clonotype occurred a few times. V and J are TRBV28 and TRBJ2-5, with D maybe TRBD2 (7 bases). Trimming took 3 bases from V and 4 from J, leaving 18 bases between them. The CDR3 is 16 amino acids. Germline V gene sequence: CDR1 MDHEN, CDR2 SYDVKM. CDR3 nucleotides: TGTGCCAGCAGTTTGCTGGGAGGGGGGGCGCGAGAGACCCAGTACTTC. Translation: CASSLLGGGARETQYF.

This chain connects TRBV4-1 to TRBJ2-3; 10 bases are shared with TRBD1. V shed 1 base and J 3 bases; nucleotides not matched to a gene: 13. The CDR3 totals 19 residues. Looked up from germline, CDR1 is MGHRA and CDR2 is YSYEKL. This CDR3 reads CASSQGQGAGGSRTDTQYF. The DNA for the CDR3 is TGCGCCAGCAGCCAAGGACAGGGGGCTGGCGGGAGTCGTACAGATACGCAGTATTTT.

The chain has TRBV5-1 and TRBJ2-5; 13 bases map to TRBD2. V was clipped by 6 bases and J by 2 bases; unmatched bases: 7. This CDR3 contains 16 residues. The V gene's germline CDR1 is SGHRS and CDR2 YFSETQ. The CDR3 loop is CASTRSGLAGQETQYF. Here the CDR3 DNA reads TGCGCCAGCACCCGATCGGGACTAGCGGGACAAGAGACCCAGTACTTC.

CDR3 nucleotide sequence: TGTGCCAGCAGCTTGCACGGGAAAGCGACAGATACGCAGTATTTT. The encoded protein is CASSLHGKATDTQYF. The chain couples TRBV5-5 to TRBJ2-3, with D possibly matching TRBD2 (5 bases). Looked up from germline, CDR1 is SGHKS and CDR2 is YYEKEE (reference sequence). The CDR3 spans 15 residues. Trimming removed 1 base from V and 3 bases from J, with 12 bases in between.

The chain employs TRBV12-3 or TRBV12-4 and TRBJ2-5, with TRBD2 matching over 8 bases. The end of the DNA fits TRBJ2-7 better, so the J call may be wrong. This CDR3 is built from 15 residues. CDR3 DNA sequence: TGTGCCAGCAGCCGGACTAGCCCGATAGATGGCGAGCAGTACTTC. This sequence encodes CASSRTSPIDGEQYF.

CDR3 region: CASSLWRDSGANVLTF. The CDR3 nucleotides are TGTGCCAGCAGTTTATGGCGCGACTCTGGGGCCAACGTCCTGACTTTC. This chain links TRBV28 with TRBJ2-6; D is undetermined. The germline V gene encodes CDR1 MDHEN and CDR2 SYDVKM. The V end was cut by 0 bases, the J end by 0 bases, with 6 bases between. The CDR3 is 16 residues long.

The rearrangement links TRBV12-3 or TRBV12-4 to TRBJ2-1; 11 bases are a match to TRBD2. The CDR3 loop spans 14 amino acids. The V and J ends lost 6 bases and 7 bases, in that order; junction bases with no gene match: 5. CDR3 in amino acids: CASSGTSGPNEQFF. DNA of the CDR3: TGTGCCAGCAGCGGGACTAGCGGTCCTAATGAGCAGTTCTTC.

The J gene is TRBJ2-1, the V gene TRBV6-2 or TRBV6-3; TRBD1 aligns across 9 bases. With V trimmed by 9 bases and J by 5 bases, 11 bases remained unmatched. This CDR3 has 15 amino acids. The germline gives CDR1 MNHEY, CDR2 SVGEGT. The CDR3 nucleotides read TGTGCCAGTATGGGAGCGGGACAGGGTGACAATGAGCAGTTCTTC. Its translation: CASMGAGQGDNEQFF.

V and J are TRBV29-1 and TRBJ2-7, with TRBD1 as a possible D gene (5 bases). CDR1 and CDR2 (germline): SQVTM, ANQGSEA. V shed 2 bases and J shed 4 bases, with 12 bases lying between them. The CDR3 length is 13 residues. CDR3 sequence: CSVEWGSGYEQYF. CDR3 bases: TGCAGCGTTGAATGGGGCTCGGGTTACGAGCAGTACTTC.

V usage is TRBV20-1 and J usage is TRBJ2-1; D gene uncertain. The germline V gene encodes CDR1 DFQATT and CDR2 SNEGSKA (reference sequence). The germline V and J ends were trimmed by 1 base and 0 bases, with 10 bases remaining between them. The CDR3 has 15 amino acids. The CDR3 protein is CSARVPGPSYNEQFF. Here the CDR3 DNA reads TGCAGTGCTAGAGTGCCAGGCCCCTCCTACAATGAGCAGTTCTTC.

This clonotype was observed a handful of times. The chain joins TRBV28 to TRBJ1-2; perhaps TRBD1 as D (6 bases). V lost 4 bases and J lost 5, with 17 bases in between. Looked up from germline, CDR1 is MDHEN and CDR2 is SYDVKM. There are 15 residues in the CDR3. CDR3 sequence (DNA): TGTGCCAGCAGTTCAGGCGGACAGCCAGTTTATGGCTACACCTTC. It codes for CASSSGGQPVYGYTF.

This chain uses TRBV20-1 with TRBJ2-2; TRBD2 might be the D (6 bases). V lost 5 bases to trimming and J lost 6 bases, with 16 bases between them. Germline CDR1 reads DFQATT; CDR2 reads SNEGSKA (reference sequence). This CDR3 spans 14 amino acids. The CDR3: CSAPKGGYAGELFF. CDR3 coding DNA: TGCAGTGCTCCTAAGGGAGGTTACGCCGGGGAGCTGTTTTTT.

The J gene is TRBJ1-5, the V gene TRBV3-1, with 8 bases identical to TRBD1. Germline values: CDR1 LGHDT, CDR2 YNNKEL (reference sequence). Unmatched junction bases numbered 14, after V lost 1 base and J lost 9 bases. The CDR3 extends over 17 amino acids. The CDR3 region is CASSQGTDRGQRRPQHF. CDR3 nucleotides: TGTGCCAGCAGCCAAGGGACCGACAGGGGCCAACGCAGGCCCCAGCATTTT.

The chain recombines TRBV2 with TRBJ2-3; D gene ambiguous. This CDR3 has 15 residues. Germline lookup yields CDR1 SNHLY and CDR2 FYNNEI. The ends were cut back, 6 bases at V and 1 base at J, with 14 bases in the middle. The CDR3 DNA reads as TGTGCCAGCAGCGCTATAGCAATCGGCACAGATACGCAGTATTTT. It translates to CASSAIAIGTDTQYF. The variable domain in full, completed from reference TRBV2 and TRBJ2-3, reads EPEVTQTPSHQVTQMGQEVILRCVPISNHLYFYWYRQILGQKVEFLVSFYNNEISEKSEIFDDQFSVERPDGSNFTLKIRSTKLEDSAMYFCASSAIAIGTDTQYFGPGTRLTVL.